These T cell receptor beta chains were read from a single sample in a study of OX40 agonist ivuxolimab in advanced cancers. TCRdb's table, derived via immunoSEQ multiplex PCR, lists solely in-frame clones and lacks some. Of roughly 64,000 clones listed, around 84% were seen once; the top ten hold less than 2.5%. Sequences were derived from CD4+ or CD8+ T cells sorted from blood, sampled in a trial of the OX40 agonist ivuxolimab. The receptors derive from an adult with an advanced solid tumor such as melanoma, head and neck, liver or kidney cancer. Both conserved end residues are part of each CDR3. Each record gives: clone size, V gene, D gene, J gene, CDR3 protein, CDR3 DNA. D genes are given only for firm matches. Not all rows give a size; the values are once, few, many and, for expanded clones, a class.

abundance: .; v_gene: TRBV12-1; d_gene: .; j_gene: TRBJ1-3; CDR3aa: CASSFVLSRGPTAGNTIYF; CDR3nt: TGTGCCAGCAGCTTTGTGTTGTCCAGGGGGCCAACTGCTGGAAACACCATATATTTT
abundance: .; v_gene: TRBV7-3; d_gene: .; j_gene: TRBJ1-2; CDR3aa: CASSLSARADYGYTF; CDR3nt: TGTGCCAGCAGCTTAAGTGCCAGGGCGGACTATGGCTACACCTTC
abundance: .; v_gene: TRBV6-5; d_gene: .; j_gene: TRBJ1-1; CDR3aa: CASRLAPVPGTEAFF; CDR3nt: TGTGCCAGCAGACTCGCTCCGGTGCCGGGGACTGAAGCTTTCTTT
abundance: .; v_gene: TRBV5-1; d_gene: TRBD1; j_gene: TRBJ1-1; CDR3aa: CASSLATGQGAIAFF; CDR3nt: TGCGCCAGCAGCTTGGCAACGGGACAGGGGGCAATAGCTTTCTTT
abundance: .; v_gene: TRBV18; d_gene: .; j_gene: TRBJ1-2; CDR3aa: CASSSGTLYGYTF; CDR3nt: TGTGCCAGCTCATCCGGGACCCTCTATGGCTACACCTTC
abundance: .; v_gene: TRBV5-1; d_gene: .; j_gene: TRBJ2-3; CDR3aa: CASSLEVSTDTQYF; CDR3nt: TGCGCCAGCAGCTTGGAAGTTAGCACAGATACGCAGTATTTT
abundance: .; v_gene: TRBV6-1; d_gene: .; j_gene: TRBJ1-1; CDR3aa: CASSENYWGWTEAFF; CDR3nt: TGTGCCAGCAGTGAAAACTACTGGGGATGGACTGAAGCTTTCTTT
abundance: .; v_gene: TRBV5-1; d_gene: TRBD2; j_gene: TRBJ2-2; CDR3aa: CASSLVAGANTGELFF; CDR3nt: TGCGCCAGCAGCTTGGTGGCGGGGGCGAACACCGGGGAGCTGTTTTTT
abundance: .; v_gene: TRBV19; d_gene: TRBD1; j_gene: TRBJ1-1; CDR3aa: CASSSTGGGDTEAFF; CDR3nt: TGTGCCAGTAGTTCGACAGGGGGCGGGGACACTGAAGCTTTCTTT
abundance: .; v_gene: TRBV2; d_gene: TRBD1; j_gene: TRBJ1-2; CDR3aa: CASTPQPRQGGGYTF; CDR3nt: TGTGCCAGCACCCCCCAGCCCCGACAGGGTGGTGGCTACACCTTC
abundance: few; v_gene: TRBV5-1; d_gene: .; j_gene: TRBJ2-2; CDR3aa: CASSLFVSRLGSGELFF; CDR3nt: TGCGCCAGCAGCTTGTTTGTGAGTCGGCTCGGGTCCGGGGAGCTGTTTTTT
abundance: .; v_gene: TRBV29-1; d_gene: .; j_gene: TRBJ2-1; CDR3aa: CSVPQRVSYNEQFF; CDR3nt: TGCAGCGTGCCCCAGCGGGTATCCTACAATGAGCAGTTCTTC
abundance: .; v_gene: TRBV7-8; d_gene: TRBD2; j_gene: TRBJ2-1; CDR3aa: CASSSAPTSVYYNEQFF; CDR3nt: TGTGCCAGCAGCTCCGCTCCGACTAGCGTTTACTACAATGAGCAGTTCTTC
abundance: .; v_gene: TRBV28; d_gene: TRBD1; j_gene: TRBJ2-7; CDR3aa: CASSLTGLPYEQYF; CDR3nt: TGTGCCAGCAGTTTGACAGGGCTTCCCTACGAGCAGTACTTC
abundance: .; v_gene: TRBV28; d_gene: .; j_gene: TRBJ1-1; CDR3aa: CASSLLFGPYTEAFF; CDR3nt: TGTGCCAGCAGTTTATTGTTCGGGCCTTACACTGAAGCTTTCTTT
abundance: .; v_gene: TRBV19; d_gene: .; j_gene: TRBJ1-4; CDR3aa: CASSTQGRREKLFF; CDR3nt: TGTGCCAGTAGTACACAGGGAAGGCGAGAAAAACTGTTTTTT
abundance: .; v_gene: TRBV28; d_gene: TRBD1; j_gene: TRBJ2-7; CDR3aa: CATAQGVPYEQYF; CDR3nt: TGTGCCACCGCTCAGGGGGTCCCCTACGAGCAGTACTTC
abundance: .; v_gene: TRBV11-2; d_gene: TRBD1; j_gene: TRBJ1-2; CDR3aa: CASTPARGDGYTF; CDR3nt: TGTGCCAGCACCCCTGCCAGGGGGGATGGCTACACCTTC
abundance: .; v_gene: TRBV9; d_gene: TRBD2; j_gene: TRBJ2-7; CDR3aa: CASSAGLAGTYEQYF; CDR3nt: TGTGCCAGCAGCGCCGGACTAGCGGGGACCTACGAGCAGTACTTC